Each of the 22 T cell receptor beta chains below was sequenced from the same sample in a study of control samples from healthy donors and cancer patients. Data came from immunoSEQ multiplex PCR; TCRdb stores just in-frame clones and leaves some out. Of 20,000 to 30,000 clones in the sample, around 90% are singletons; the top ten hold roughly 12%. The specimen sequenced was PBMCs. Receptor source: a middle-aged man with lung cancer.

This chain connects TRBV6-2 or TRBV6-3 to TRBJ1-5; D is unclear. V gave up 2 bases and J gave up 6 bases, with 5 bases separating them. CDR1 and CDR2 (germline): MNHEY, SVGEGT. This CDR3 is built from 12 residues. In DNA, the CDR3 is TGTGCCAGCAGTTACCCCGTTCAGCCCCAGCATTTT. It codes for CASSYPVQPQHF.

This chain joins TRBV9 and TRBJ2-2; 9 bases line up with TRBD2. Germline V gene lookup returns CDR1 SGDLS and CDR2 YYNGEE. The CDR3 consists of 17 residues. J was trimmed by 9 bases and V by 3 bases; bases with no gene match: 15. CDR3 sequence (DNA): TGTGCCAGCAGCGCCCTCCCGGCTAGCGGGATTGCCTGGGAGCTGTTTTTT. It yields the protein CASSALPASGIAWELFF.

The rearrangement links TRBV18 to TRBJ1-1, with TRBD1 matching 7 bases. V dropped 4 bases and J dropped 8; count of bases not matched to a gene: 7. CDR1 and CDR2 from the germline V gene are KGHSH and LQKENI. CDR3 size: 13 residues. The CDR3 here is CASSREGGAEAFF. The CDR3 DNA is TGTGCCAGCTCACGGGAAGGGGGCGCGGAAGCTTTCTTT. Filled out from reference TRBV18 and TRBJ1-1, the complete variable domain reads NAGVMQNPRHLVRRRGQEARLRCSPMKGHSHVYWYRQLPEEGLKFMVYLQKENIIDESGMPKERFSAEFPKEGPSILRIQQVVRGDSAAYFCASSREGGAEAFFGQGTRLTVV.

The J gene is TRBJ1-1, the V gene TRBV7-3, with D unresolved. This CDR3 region has 13 residues. Trimming left V 6 bases short and J 1 base short, with 9 bases between. The germline V gene has CDR1 SGHTA and CDR2 FQGTGA. CDR3 coding DNA: TGTGCCAGCAGAAGGTCGGAGAACACTGAAGCTTTCTTT. Amino acid sequence: CASRRSENTEAFF.

The chain recombines TRBV2 with TRBJ1-5; TRBD1 agrees at 7 bases. The junction had 5 bases not matched to a gene; V was cut back by 6 bases and J by 3 bases. This CDR3 comprises 14 residues. The germline V gene encodes CDR1 SNHLY and CDR2 FYNNEI. CDR3 loop: CASSPGQSNQPQHF. Written as DNA, the CDR3 is TGTGCCAGCAGCCCGGGACAGTCCAATCAGCCCCAGCATTTT.

The rearrangement joins TRBV28 to TRBJ2-7; possibly TRBD2 for D (5 bases). CDR1 and CDR2 from the germline V gene are MDHEN and SYDVKM. V gave up 8 bases and J gave up 0 bases, with 8 bases separating them. This CDR3 contains 12 residues. The CDR3 loop reads CASGLSSYEQYF. The CDR3 DNA sequence: TGTGCCAGCGGACTGAGCTCCTACGAGCAGTACTTC.

The gene calls are TRBV7-2 and TRBJ2-7; TRBD1 agrees at 8 bases. The length of the CDR3 is 14 residues. V lost 5 bases, J lost 2 bases, and 5 bases stayed unmatched. Per germline, CDR1 SGHTA and CDR2 FQGNSA. The CDR3 region is CASSKPDRAYEQYF. CDR3 nucleotide sequence: TGTGCCAGCAGCAAACCGGACAGGGCCTACGAGCAGTACTTC. The full variable domain, its missing parts supplied by reference TRBV7-2 and TRBJ2-7, is GAGVSQSPSNKVTEKGKDVELRCDPISGHTALYWYRQSLGQGLEFLIYFQGNSAPDKSGLPSDRFSAERTGGSVSTLTIQRTQQEDSAVYLCASSKPDRAYEQYFGPGTRLTVT.

The chain uses TRBV11-3 and TRBJ2-5; 8 bases line up with TRBD2. Trimming at V came to 1 base and at J to 2 bases, leaving 6 bases not matched to a gene. CDR1 is SGHNT, CDR2 YENEEA, per germline. There are 16 residues in the CDR3. CDR3 DNA sequence: TGTGCCAGCAGCTTAGGGGGAGCGGGGGCACAAGAGACCCAGTACTTC. Residues: CASSLGGAGAQETQYF.

J is TRBJ1-3 and V is TRBV2; D not certain. The CDR3 is made up of 14 amino acids. In germline, CDR1 is SNHLY, CDR2 FYNNEI. V was clipped by 6 bases and J by 2 bases, with 11 bases between them. The CDR3 spells CASSVQRTGNTIYF. The DNA for the CDR3 is TGTGCCAGCAGCGTACAGCGGACTGGAAACACCATATATTTT.

CDR3 in amino acids: CASSQDGGGYTF. In nucleotides, the CDR3 is TGTGCCAGCAGCCAAGATGGGGGGGGCTACACCTTC. The chain links TRBV3-1 (or the pseudogene TRBV3-2) to TRBJ1-2, with D tentatively TRBD1 (5 bases). V lost 0 bases to trimming and J lost 8 bases, with 7 bases between them. The CDR3 sequence is 12 residues long. Germline-derived CDR1 and CDR2 are LGHDT and YNNKEL (reference sequence).

This chain joins TRBV7-9 and TRBJ2-1; D might be TRBD2 (7 bases). The germline V gene has CDR1 SEHNR and CDR2 FQNEAQ (reference sequence). The CDR3 length is 17 residues. V was shortened by 5 bases and J by 6 bases, with 23 bases between the two germline ends. CDR3 nucleotide sequence: TGTGCCAGCAGCCCTGACCCTCCGCGGGGGCCCTTCAATGAGCAGTTCTTC. Its protein is CASSPDPPRGPFNEQFF.

This chain connects TRBV11-3 to TRBJ2-1; 10 bases are shared with TRBD2. The CDR3 runs 19 residues. J gave up 4 bases and V 1 base, and 13 bases lay outside the gene matches. Germline V gene data show CDR1 as SGHNT and CDR2 as YENEEA. In DNA, the CDR3 is TGTGCCAGCAGCTTAGGGCGGATGGGTAGCGGGGGGCTATACAATGAGCAGTTCTTC. It translates to CASSLGRMGSGGLYNEQFF.

This rearrangement joins TRBV7-9 to TRBJ1-5; D unresolved. V was clipped by 5 bases and J by 0 bases, with 17 bases between them. Germline-derived CDR1 and CDR2 are SEHNR and FQNEAQ (reference sequence). The CDR3 length is 17 residues. In DNA form, the CDR3 reads TGTGCCAGCAGCAGTGGGCAGGACCCATATAGCAATCAGCCCCAGCATTTT. This codes for CASSSGQDPYSNQPQHF. The full variable domain, completed using reference TRBV7-9 and TRBJ1-5, is DTGVSQNPRHKITKRGQNVTFRCDPISEHNRLYWYRQTLGQGPEFLTYFQNEAQLEKSRLLSDRFSAERPKGSFSTLEIQRTEQGDSAMYLCASSSGQDPYSNQPQHFGDGTRLSIL.

V is TRBV19 and J is TRBJ2-7, with TRBD1 as a possible D gene (5 bases). Trimming removed 2 bases at V and 1 base at J, with 18 bases between. Germline V lookup: CDR1 LNHDA, CDR2 SQIVND (reference sequence). The CDR3 is 17 residues long. The CDR3 nucleotides are TGTGCCAGTAGTATACGACAGTCCCCCGTGGGGTCCTACGAGCAGTACTTC. Translated: CASSIRQSPVGSYEQYF.

This chain joins TRBV6-6 and TRBJ1-1; possible D gene TRBD1, 5 bases. From germline, CDR1 is MNHNY and CDR2 SVGAGI (reference sequence). V gave up 6 bases and J gave up 1 base, with 12 bases separating them. The CDR3 is 14 residues long. This CDR3 is CASRPGRGNTEAFF. The CDR3 nucleotides read TGTGCCAGCAGGCCGGGACGGGGGAACACTGAAGCTTTCTTT.

This chain uses TRBV19 with TRBJ1-1, with TRBD1 matching over 7 bases. The germline gives CDR1 LNHDA, CDR2 SQIVND (reference sequence). The CDR3 totals 15 residues. With V trimmed by 4 bases and J by 0 bases, 5 bases remained unmatched. The CDR3 here is CASSKQGGLNTEAFF. The CDR3, as DNA: TGTGCCAGTAGTAAGCAGGGGGGGCTGAACACTGAAGCTTTCTTT.

The rearrangement links TRBV20-1 to TRBJ2-7; TRBD1 might be the D (5 bases). Trimming pared 1 base from V and 7 bases from J, leaving 8 bases between. Germline CDR1 is DFQATT and CDR2 is SNEGSKA (reference sequence). This CDR3 has 11 amino acids. The CDR3 sequence: CSARAGLEQYF. The CDR3, as DNA: TGCAGTGCTAGAGCAGGGCTGGAGCAGTACTTC.

The chain recombines TRBV6-5 with TRBJ1-2, with D tentatively TRBD1 (6 bases). Deletions cut 5 bases from V and 7 bases from J, with 14 bases between. CDR1 and CDR2 (germline): MNHEY, SVGAGI. The CDR3 covers 13 residues. The CDR3, as DNA: TGTGCCAGCAGTAAGAATACAGGGCTTGGCTACACCTTC. Residues: CASSKNTGLGYTF.

The chain has TRBV29-1 and TRBJ2-7, with D hard to call. Germline V gives CDR1 SQVTM, CDR2 ANQGSEA. The CDR3 covers 14 residues. V was cut by 4 bases and J by 0 bases, with 13 bases left in between. CDR3 sequence (DNA): TGCAGCGTTGTTGATCAGGAGATCTCCTACGAGCAGTACTTC. It translates to CSVVDQEISYEQYF.

This clone was seen once. The V call is TRBV7-8, the J call TRBJ1-6; TRBD1 is a possible D gene (6 bases). The CDR3 spans 14 residues. The germline gives CDR1 SGHVS, CDR2 FQNEAQ. V was shortened by 10 bases and J by 7 bases, with 17 bases between the two germline ends. The CDR3 spells CATNKQGRNSPLHF. The CDR3 bases are TGTGCCACCAATAAACAGGGACGAAATTCACCCCTCCACTTT. The full variable domain, with the rest looked up from reference TRBV7-8 and TRBJ1-6, is GAGVSQSPRYKVAKRGQDVALRCDPISGHVSLFWYQQALGQGPEFLTYFQNEAQLDKSGLPSDRFFAERPEGSVSTLKIQRTQQEDSAVYLCATNKQGRNSPLHFGNGTRLTVT.

This chain connects TRBV7-2 to TRBJ2-3, with 8 bases lining up with TRBD2. The V gene's germline CDR1 is SGHTA and CDR2 FQGNSA. The CDR3 sequence is 16 residues long. Losses at the gene ends were 1 base for V and 1 base for J; bases not matched to a gene: 4. CDR3 nucleotides: TGTGCCAGCAGCTTAGAGGGTAGCGGGGGCACAGATACGCAGTATTTT. It yields the protein CASSLEGSGGTDTQYF.

CDR3 residues: CASSESGTGTYGYTF. The CDR3 bases are TGTGCCAGCAGTGAAAGCGGGACAGGGACCTATGGCTACACCTTC. This chain connects TRBV6-1 to TRBJ1-2; the match to TRBD1 covers 9 bases. J was trimmed by 4 bases and V by 2 bases; bases with no gene match: 5. Looked up from germline, CDR1 is MNHNS and CDR2 is SASEGT. CDR3 size: 15 residues.